These T cell receptor beta chains were read from a single sample in a study of T cell responses to AZD1222 COVID-19 vaccine. The protocol was immunoSEQ multiplex PCR, while the TCRdb copy is restricted to in-frame clones and leaves out a portion. The profile shows 100,000 to 150,000 clones, around 85% of them singletons. The sequenced sample was peripheral blood, obtained 28 days after the second AZD1222 dose. The receptors here all came from an adult who received the AZD1222 COVID-19 vaccine. The CDR3 runs from the conserved cysteine through the conserved F or W. The D gene is left open where the match is weak. Rows give clone size only sometimes, using once, few, many, or a class for an expanded clone.

J	D	V	size	DNA	CDR3
TRBJ2-1	-	TRBV19	-	TGTGCCAGTAACCTCAGGGGTTTACGGGGGGAGCAGTTCTTC	CASNLRGLRGEQFF
TRBJ1-1	-	TRBV2	once	TGTGCCAGCAGTGAAGCACCAGTTCCCCGTGAAGCTTTCTTT	CASSEAPVPREAFF
TRBJ1-2	TRBD1	TRBV6-6	-	TGTGCCAGCAGTGACAGGGATAGGGGCTACACCTTC	CASSDRDRGYTF
TRBJ2-3	-	TRBV25-1	-	TGTGCCAGCAGTGAATCTGGCGGAAGCACAGATACGCAGTATTTT	CASSESGGSTDTQYF
TRBJ1-2	-	TRBV6-5	once	TGTGCCAGCAGTTACCTGGACCTATCCGGTGGCTACACCTTC	CASSYLDLSGGYTF
TRBJ1-2	-	TRBV7-8	-	TGTGCCAGCAGCCCCATCGCCGGCGGCTACACCTTC	CASSPIAGGYTF
TRBJ1-3	-	TRBV10-3	-	TGTGCCATCAGTGAGATGGACACCAACTCTGGAAACACCATATATTTT	CAISEMDTNSGNTIYF
TRBJ2-5	-	TRBV28	-	TGTGCCAGCACCACCTCGGGACAAAAGACCCAGTACTTC	CASTTSGQKTQYF
TRBJ1-5	-	TRBV7-9	-	TGTGCCAGCAGCTTAGGGCCGAACAATCAGCCCCAGCATTTT	CASSLGPNNQPQHF
TRBJ2-5	-	TRBV3-1/TRBV3-2	-	TGTGCCAGCAGCCCCCCTCGGTACCAGACCCAGTACTTC	CASSPPRYQTQYF
TRBJ2-1	-	TRBV24-1	-	TGTGCCACCAGTGATTTACTCTTGGGGGAGCGGAATGAGCAGTTCTTC	CATSDLLLGERNEQFF
TRBJ1-5	-	TRBV6-5	-	TGTGCCAGCAGGATGACGGCGGGCAGCAATCAGCCCCAGCATTTT	CASRMTAGSNQPQHF
TRBJ1-2	-	TRBV5-1	-	TGCGCCAGCAGCTTGGTACCCGGTCCGGGTAGCTACACCTTC	CASSLVPGPGSYTF
TRBJ2-7	-	TRBV18	-	TGTGCCAGCTCATTTGTCGCGAGGGGCGCGGGGTCCTACGAGCAGTACTTC	CASSFVARGAGSYEQYF
TRBJ1-1	TRBD1	TRBV25-1	-	TGTGCCAGCAGCCTGACAGGGGTGACTGAAGCTTTCTTT	CASSLTGVTEAFF
TRBJ2-7	-	TRBV12-3/TRBV12-4	-	TGTGCCAGCAGATCGAGCTCCTACGAGCAGTACTTC	CASRSSSYEQYF
TRBJ1-1	-	TRBV30	-	TGTGCCTGGAGTTCCCCTTTTCCGTTCACTGAAGCTTTCTTT	CAWSSPFPFTEAFF
TRBJ1-3	-	TRBV7-9	-	TGTGCCAGCAGCCTAAATGGGGCTGGAAACACCATATATTTT	CASSLNGAGNTIYF
TRBJ2-7	-	TRBV10-3	-	TGTGCCATCAGTGTTGGGCAGGGGAGCTCCTACGAGCAGTACTTC	CAISVGQGSSYEQYF
TRBJ1-2	-	TRBV11-2	-	TGTGCCAGCAGCTTAGGCCGGGGAGGGAAGGCTAACTATGGCTACACCTTC	CASSLGRGGKANYGYTF
TRBJ1-4	-	TRBV2	few	TGTGCCAGCAGTCCCCGAACAGGAATTAATGAAAAACTGTTTTTT	CASSPRTGINEKLFF
TRBJ1-1	TRBD1	TRBV4-2	-	TGTGCCAGCACCACACAGGGGGCTAACACTGAAGCTTTCTTT	CASTTQGANTEAFF
TRBJ2-2	TRBD1	TRBV5-6	-	TGTGCCAGCAGCTTGGCCCTGGGACAGGGGACCGGGGAGCTGTTTTTT	CASSLALGQGTGELFF
TRBJ2-2	-	TRBV28	-	TGTGCCAGCAGTTTCGGGCTTTCCGCGAACACCGGGGAGCTGTTTTTT	CASSFGLSANTGELFF
TRBJ2-3	-	TRBV6-5	-	TGTGCCAGCAGTAGAGCACAGGGTTTCGCAGATACGCAGTATTTT	CASSRAQGFADTQYF
TRBJ2-7	-	TRBV7-9	-	TGTGCCAGCAGCTTAGGGCCCCTCTACGAGCAGTACTTC	CASSLGPLYEQYF
TRBJ2-2	TRBD2	TRBV5-4	once	TGTGCCAGCAGCTTGGCCGGTGGGAGGGGAAGCACCGGGGAGCTGTTTTTT	CASSLAGGRGSTGELFF
TRBJ1-1	TRBD1	TRBV5-6	-	TGTGCCAGCAGCTGGCGGACAGGGGGCGTAAGGAACACTGAAGCTTTCTTT	CASSWRTGGVRNTEAFF
TRBJ1-4	-	TRBV7-9	few	TGTGCCAGCAGCGGCAGGGACTATTCCTCAACTAATGAAAAACTGTTTTTT	CASSGRDYSSTNEKLFF
TRBJ2-7	TRBD1	TRBV27	-	TGTGCCAGCAGTCTGACAGGGCCTTACGAGCAGTACTTC	CASSLTGPYEQYF
TRBJ1-5	-	TRBV7-6	-	TGTGCCAGCAGTCCTAGGACAGATGGCAATCAGCCCCAGCATTTT	CASSPRTDGNQPQHF